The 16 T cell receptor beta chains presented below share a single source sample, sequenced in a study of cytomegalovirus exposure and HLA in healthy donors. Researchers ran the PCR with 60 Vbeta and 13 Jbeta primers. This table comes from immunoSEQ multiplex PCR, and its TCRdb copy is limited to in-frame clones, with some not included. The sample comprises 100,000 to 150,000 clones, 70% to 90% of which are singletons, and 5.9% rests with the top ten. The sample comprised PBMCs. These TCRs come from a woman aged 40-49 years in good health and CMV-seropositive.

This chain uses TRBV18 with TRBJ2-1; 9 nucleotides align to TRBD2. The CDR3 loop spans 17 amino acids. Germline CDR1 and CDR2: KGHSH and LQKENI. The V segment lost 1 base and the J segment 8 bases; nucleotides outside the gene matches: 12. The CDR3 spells CASSPRVRSSGDDEQFF. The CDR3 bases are TGTGCCAGCTCACCACGCGTAAGGTCTAGCGGGGATGATGAGCAGTTCTTC.

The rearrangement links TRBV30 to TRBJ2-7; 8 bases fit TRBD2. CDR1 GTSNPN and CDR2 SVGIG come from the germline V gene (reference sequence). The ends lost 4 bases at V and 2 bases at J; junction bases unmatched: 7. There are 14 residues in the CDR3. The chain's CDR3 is CAWKPGLGAYEQYF. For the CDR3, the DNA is TGTGCCTGGAAACCGGGACTAGGAGCCTACGAGCAGTACTTC.

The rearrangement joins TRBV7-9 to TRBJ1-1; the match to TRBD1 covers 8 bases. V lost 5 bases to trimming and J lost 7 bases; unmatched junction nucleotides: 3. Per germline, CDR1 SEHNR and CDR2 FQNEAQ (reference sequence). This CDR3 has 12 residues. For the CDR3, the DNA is TGTGCCAGCAGCCCGACAGGGGTTGAAGCTTTCTTT. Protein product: CASSPTGVEAFF.

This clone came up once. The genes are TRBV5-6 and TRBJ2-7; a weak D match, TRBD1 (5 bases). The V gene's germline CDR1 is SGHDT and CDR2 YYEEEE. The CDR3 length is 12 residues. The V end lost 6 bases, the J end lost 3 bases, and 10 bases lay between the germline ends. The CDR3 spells CASTLQGYEQYF. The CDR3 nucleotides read TGTGCCAGCACCCTTCAGGGCTACGAGCAGTACTTC.

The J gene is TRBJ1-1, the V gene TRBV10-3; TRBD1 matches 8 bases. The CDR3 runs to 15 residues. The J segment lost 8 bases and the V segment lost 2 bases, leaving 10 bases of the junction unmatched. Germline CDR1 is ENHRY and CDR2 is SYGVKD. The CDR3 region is CAISETLTGAEEAFF. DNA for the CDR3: TGTGCCATCAGTGAGACCCTGACAGGGGCGGAAGAAGCTTTCTTT.

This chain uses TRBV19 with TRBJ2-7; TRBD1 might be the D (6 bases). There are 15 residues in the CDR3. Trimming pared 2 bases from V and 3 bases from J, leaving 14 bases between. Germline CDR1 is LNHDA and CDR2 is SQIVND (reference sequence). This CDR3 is CASSIQRQGNYEQYF. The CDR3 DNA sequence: TGTGCCAGTAGTATACAAAGGCAGGGGAACTACGAGCAGTACTTC. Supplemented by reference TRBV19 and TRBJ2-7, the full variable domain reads DGGITQSPKYLFRKEGQNVTLSCEQNLNHDAMYWYRQDPGQGLRLIYYSQIVNDFQKGDIAEGYSVSREKKESFPLTVTSAQKNPTAFYLCASSIQRQGNYEQYFGPGTRLTVT.

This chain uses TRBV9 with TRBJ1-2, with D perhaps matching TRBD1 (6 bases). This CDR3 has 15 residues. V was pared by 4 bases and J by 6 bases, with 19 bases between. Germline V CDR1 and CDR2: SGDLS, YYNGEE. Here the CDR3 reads CASSPRPRGGDGYTF. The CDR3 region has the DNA TGTGCCAGCAGCCCAAGGCCCAGGGGAGGGGATGGCTACACCTTC.

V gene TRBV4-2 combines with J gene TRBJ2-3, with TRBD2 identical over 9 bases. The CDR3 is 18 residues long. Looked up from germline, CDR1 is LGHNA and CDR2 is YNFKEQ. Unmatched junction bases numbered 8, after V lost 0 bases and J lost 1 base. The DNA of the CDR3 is TGTGCCAGCAGCCAAGATCAGTCACTAGCGGGCCGCACAGATACGCAGTATTTT. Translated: CASSQDQSLAGRTDTQYF.

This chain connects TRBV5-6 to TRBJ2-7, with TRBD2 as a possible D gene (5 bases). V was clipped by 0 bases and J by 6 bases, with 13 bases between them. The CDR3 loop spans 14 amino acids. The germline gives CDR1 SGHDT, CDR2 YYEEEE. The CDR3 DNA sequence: TGTGCCAGCAGCTTGGCGGGGTTTCGGTGCGAGCAGTACTTC. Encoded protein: CASSLAGFRCEQYF.

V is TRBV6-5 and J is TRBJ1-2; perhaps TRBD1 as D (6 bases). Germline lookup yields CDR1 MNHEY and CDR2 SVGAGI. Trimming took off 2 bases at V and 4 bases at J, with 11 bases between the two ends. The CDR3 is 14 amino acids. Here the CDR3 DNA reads TGTGCCAGCAGTTACACAGACAGGAGCTATGGCTACACCTTC. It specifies CASSYTDRSYGYTF.

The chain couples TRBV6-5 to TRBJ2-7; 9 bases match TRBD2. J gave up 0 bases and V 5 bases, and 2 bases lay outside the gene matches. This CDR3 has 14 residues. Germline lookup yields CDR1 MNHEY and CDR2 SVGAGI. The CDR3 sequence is CASSNSGGSYEQYF. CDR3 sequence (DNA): TGTGCCAGCAGTAATAGCGGGGGCTCCTACGAGCAGTACTTC.

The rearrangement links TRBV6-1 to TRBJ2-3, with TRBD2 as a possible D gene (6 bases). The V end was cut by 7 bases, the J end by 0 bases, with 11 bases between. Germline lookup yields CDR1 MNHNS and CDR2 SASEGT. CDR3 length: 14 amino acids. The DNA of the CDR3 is TGTGCCAGCAAACTAGCTTTTAGCACAGATACGCAGTATTTT. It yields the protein CASKLAFSTDTQYF.

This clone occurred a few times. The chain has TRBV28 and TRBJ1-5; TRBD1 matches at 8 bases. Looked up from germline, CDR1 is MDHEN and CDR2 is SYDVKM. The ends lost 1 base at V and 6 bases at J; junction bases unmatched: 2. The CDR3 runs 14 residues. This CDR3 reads CASSLSDRAQPQHF. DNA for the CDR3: TGTGCCAGCAGTTTATCGGACAGGGCTCAGCCCCAGCATTTT.

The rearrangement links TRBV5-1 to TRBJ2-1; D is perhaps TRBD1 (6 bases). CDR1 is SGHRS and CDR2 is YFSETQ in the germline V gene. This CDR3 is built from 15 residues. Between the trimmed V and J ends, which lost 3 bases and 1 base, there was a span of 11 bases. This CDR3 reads CASSSLGTSYNEQFF. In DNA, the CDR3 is TGCGCCAGCAGCTCTCTCGGGACATCCTACAATGAGCAGTTCTTC. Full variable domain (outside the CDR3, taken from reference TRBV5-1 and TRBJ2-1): KAGVTQTPRYLIKTRGQQVTLSCSPISGHRSVSWYQQTPGQGLQFLFEYFSETQRNKGNFPGRFSGRQFSNSRSEMNVSTLELGDSALYLCASSSLGTSYNEQFFGPGTRLTVL.

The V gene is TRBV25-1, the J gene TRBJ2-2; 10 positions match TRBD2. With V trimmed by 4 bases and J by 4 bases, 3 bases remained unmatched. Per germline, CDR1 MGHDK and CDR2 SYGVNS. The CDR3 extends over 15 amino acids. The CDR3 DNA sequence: TGTGCCAGCAGTGCCCTAGCGGGAGCCACCGGGGAGCTGTTTTTT. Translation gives CASSALAGATGELFF.

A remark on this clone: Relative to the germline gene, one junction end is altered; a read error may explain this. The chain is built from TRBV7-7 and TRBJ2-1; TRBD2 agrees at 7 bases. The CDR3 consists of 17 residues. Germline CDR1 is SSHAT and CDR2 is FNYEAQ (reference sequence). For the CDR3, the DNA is TGTGCTAGCAGCTTAGCGGCTAGCGGCCTGCTATTAAGGGAGCAGTTCTTC. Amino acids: CASSLAASGLLLREQFF.